A single sample gave rise to the 3 T cell receptor beta chains below, sequenced in a study of shared clonotypes between healthy human individuals. Only in-frame clones appear in the TCRdb table, and some are missing; sequencing was by immunoSEQ multiplex PCR. The sample gives millions of clones, 90% to 95% of which show up once; 0.1% to 0.15% is in the top ten. The sequenced material came from naive CD4+ T cells sorted from blood. Subset specified: CD45RA+ positively selected. The receptors were sampled from a man between 18 and 29 years old in good health.

The chain employs TRBV29-1 and TRBJ2-3; maybe TRBD2 (6 bases). The germline CDR1 and CDR2 sequences are SQVTM and ANQGSEA. The CDR3 contains 15 residues. Trimming removed 4 bases at V and 0 bases at J, with 14 bases between. Written as DNA, the CDR3 is TGCAGCGTTGTCCCCACTAGCTCCAGCACAGATACGCAGTATTTT. This translates into CSVVPTSSSTDTQYF.

The gene calls are TRBV6-5 and TRBJ2-7, with D possibly TRBD2 on 5 matching bases. Trimming shortened V by 6 bases and J by 1 base, and 13 bases separated the two germline ends. Germline V CDR1 and CDR2: MNHEY, SVGAGI. CDR3 length equals 14 residues. CDR3 sequence: CASSSTRDSYEQYF. CDR3 in DNA: TGTGCCAGCAGCTCGACCCGGGATTCCTACGAGCAGTACTTC.

CDR3 DNA: TGTGCCTGGCACAGATCATTCACAGATACGCAGTATTTT. It yields the protein CAWHRSFTDTQYF. The chain carries TRBV30 and TRBJ2-3; D gene unclear. This CDR3 spans 13 amino acids. The germline CDR1 and CDR2 sequences are GTSNPN and SVGIG (reference sequence). Between the trimmed V and J ends, which lost 5 bases and 2 bases, there was a span of 11 bases.